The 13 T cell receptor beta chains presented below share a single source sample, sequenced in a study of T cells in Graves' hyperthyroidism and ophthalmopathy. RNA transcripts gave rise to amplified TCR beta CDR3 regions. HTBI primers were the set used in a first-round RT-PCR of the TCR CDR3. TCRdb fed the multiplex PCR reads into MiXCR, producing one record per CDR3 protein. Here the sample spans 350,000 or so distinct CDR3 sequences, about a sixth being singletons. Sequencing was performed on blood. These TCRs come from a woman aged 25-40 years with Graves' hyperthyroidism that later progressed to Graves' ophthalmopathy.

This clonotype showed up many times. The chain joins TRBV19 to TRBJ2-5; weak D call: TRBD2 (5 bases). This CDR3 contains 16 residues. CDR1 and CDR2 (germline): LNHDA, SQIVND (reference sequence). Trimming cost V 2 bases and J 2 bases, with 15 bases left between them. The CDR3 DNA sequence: TGTGCCAGTAGTATATTGGCTAGCTATTCGCAAGAGACCCAGTACTTC. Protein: CASSILASYSQETQYF.

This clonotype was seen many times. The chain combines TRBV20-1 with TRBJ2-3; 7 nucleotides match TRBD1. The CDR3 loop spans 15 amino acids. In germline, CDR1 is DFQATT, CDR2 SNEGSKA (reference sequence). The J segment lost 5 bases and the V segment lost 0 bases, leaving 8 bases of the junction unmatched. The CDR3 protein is CSARDEGRGIDTQYF. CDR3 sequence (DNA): TGCAGTGCTAGAGATGAGGGCAGGGGGATAGATACGCAGTATTTT.

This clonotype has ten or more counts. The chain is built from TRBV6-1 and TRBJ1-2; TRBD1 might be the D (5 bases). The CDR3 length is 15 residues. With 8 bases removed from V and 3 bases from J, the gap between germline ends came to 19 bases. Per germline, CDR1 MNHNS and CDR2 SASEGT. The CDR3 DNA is TGTGCCAGCGCCGAGGGTCCAGGGTACGACTATGGCTACACCTTC. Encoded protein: CASAEGPGYDYGYTF.

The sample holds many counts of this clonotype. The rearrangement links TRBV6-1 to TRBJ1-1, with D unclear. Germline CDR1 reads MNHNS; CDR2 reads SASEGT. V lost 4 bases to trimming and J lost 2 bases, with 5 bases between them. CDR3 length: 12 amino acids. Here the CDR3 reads CASSVTNTEAFF. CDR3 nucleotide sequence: TGTGCCAGCAGTGTGACAAACACTGAAGCTTTCTTT.

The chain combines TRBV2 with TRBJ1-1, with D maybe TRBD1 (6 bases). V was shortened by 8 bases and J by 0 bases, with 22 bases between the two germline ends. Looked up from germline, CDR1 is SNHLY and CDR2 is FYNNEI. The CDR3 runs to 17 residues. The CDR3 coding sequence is TGTGCCAGCGCGGGGACACCTACCTCCTCGGTGAACACTGAAGCTTTCTTT. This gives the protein CASAGTPTSSVNTEAFF.

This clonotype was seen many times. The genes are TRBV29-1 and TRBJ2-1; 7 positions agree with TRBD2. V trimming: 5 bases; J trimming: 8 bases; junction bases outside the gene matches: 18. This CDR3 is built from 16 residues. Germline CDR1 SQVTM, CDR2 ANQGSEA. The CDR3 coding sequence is TGCAGCGTTAATGAAGCAGAACTAGGGAGGGGTGATGAGCAGTTCTTC. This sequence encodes CSVNEAELGRGDEQFF.

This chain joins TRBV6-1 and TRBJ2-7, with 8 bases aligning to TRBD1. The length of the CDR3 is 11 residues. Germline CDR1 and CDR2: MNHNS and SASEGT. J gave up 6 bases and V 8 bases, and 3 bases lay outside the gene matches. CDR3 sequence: CASGQGAEQYF. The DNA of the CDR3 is TGTGCCAGCGGACAGGGTGCCGAGCAGTACTTC.

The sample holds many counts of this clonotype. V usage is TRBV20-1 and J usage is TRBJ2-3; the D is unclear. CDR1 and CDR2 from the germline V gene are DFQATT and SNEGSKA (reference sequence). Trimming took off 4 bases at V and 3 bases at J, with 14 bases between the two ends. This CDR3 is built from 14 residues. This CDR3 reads CSAKSFTRTDTQYF. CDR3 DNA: TGCAGTGCTAAGTCGTTCACTCGGACAGATACGCAGTATTTT.

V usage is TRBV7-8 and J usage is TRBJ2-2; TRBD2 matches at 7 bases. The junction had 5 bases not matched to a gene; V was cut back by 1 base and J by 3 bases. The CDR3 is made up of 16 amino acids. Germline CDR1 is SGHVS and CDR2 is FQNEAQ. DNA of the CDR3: TGTGCCAGCAGCTTAGATGAGGGAGGGGACACCGGGGAGCTGTTTTTT. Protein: CASSLDEGGDTGELFF.

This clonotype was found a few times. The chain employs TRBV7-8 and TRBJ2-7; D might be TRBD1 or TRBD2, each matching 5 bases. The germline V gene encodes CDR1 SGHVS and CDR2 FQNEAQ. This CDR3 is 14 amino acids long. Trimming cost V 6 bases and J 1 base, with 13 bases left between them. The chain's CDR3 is CASSYSGPSYEQYF. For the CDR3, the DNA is TGTGCCAGCAGTTATTCGGGGCCATCCTACGAGCAGTACTTC.

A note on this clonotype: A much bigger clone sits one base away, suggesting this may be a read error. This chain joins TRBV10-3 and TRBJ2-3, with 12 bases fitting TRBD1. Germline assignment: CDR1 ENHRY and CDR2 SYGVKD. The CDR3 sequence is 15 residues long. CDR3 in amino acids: CAITPGQGAADAQYF. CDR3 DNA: TGTGCCATCACCCCGGGACAGGGGGCTGCAGATGCGCAGTATTTT.

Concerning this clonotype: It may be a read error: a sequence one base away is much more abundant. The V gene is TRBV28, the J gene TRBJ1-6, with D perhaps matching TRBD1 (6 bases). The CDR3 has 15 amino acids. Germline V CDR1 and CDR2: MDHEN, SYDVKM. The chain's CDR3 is CATSFVRGGYSPLHF. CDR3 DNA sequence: TGTGCCACCAGTTTCGTCAGGGGAGGGTATTCACCCCTCCACTTT.

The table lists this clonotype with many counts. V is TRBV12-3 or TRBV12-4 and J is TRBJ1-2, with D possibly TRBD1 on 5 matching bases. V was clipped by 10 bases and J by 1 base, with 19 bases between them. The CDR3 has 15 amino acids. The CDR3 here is CAIPSVGAGNYGYTF. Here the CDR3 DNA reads TGTGCCATCCCCTCAGTTGGGGCCGGTAACTATGGCTACACCTTC.